This TCR beta chain was captured by sequencing in a study of T cell changes during pregnancy in multiple sclerosis. Profiling relied on immunoSEQ multiplex PCR, and the TCRdb table lists in-frame clones only, not all of them. The profile shows about 100,000 clones, 93% of them singletons. This CDR3 has 14 residues. J lost 5 bases, V lost 3 bases, and 6 bases had no gene match. Germline V gene sequence: CDR1 SGHNT, CDR2 YYREEE (reference sequence). The receptor was derived from a female donor with multiple sclerosis, enrolled in a pregnancy study. The genes are TRBV5-4 and TRBJ2-7; 9 nucleotides match TRBD2. Material: peripheral blood, obtained after pregnancy. The DNA of the CDR3 is TGTGCCAGCAGCTCCGGGACTAGCCTCCACGAGCAGTACTTC. As protein: CASSSGTSLHEQYF. The entire variable domain, with the rest obtained from reference TRBV5-4 and TRBJ2-7, is as follows: ETGVTQSPTHLIKTRGQQVTLRCSSQSGHNTVSWYQQALGQGPQFIFQYYREEENGRGNFPPRFSGLQFPNYSSELNVNALELDDSALYLCASSSGTSLHEQYFGPGTRLTVT.